A single sample gave rise to the 17 T cell receptor beta chains below, sequenced in a study of PD-1 blockade in classical Hodgkin lymphoma. Profiling relied on immunoSEQ multiplex PCR, and the TCRdb table lists in-frame clones only, not all of them. The profile covers tens of thousands of clones, with over 60% appearing a single time and roughly 19% taken by the ten largest. Stated time point: cycle 4 day 1 (C4D1), after six to seven weeks of nivolumab. All the patients suffered relapse after autologous stem cell transplantation, and brentuximab vedotin exposure differed. Sequences were derived from peripheral blood mononuclear cells (PBMCs), sampled before the fourth cycle of nivolumab. The receptors come from a human donor with classical Hodgkin lymphoma.

The V gene is TRBV2, the J gene TRBJ2-3; unclear D gene. With 1 base removed from V and 5 bases from J, the gap between germline ends came to 10 bases. The CDR3 covers 14 residues. From germline, CDR1 is SNHLY and CDR2 FYNNEI. DNA of the CDR3: TGTGCCAGCAGTGAAGGCCGGGTCCGAGATACGCAGTATTTT. This gives the protein CASSEGRVRDTQYF. Full variable domain (remainder filled in from reference TRBV2 and TRBJ2-3): EPEVTQTPSHQVTQMGQEVILRCVPISNHLYFYWYRQILGQKVEFLVSFYNNEISEKSEIFDDQFSVERPDGSNFTLKIRSTKLEDSAMYFCASSEGRVRDTQYFGPGTRLTVL.

The chain has TRBV28 and TRBJ2-7; 8 bases agree with TRBD1. This CDR3 comprises 16 residues. J gave up 2 bases and V 4 bases, and 10 bases lay outside the gene matches. The V gene's germline CDR1 is MDHEN and CDR2 SYDVKM. In nucleotides, the CDR3 is TGTGCCAGCAGTTCCATCGGACAGGGAACTCCCTACGAGCAGTACTTC. Translation gives CASSSIGQGTPYEQYF.

Sample share makes this clone medium-sized (0.01 to 0.1%). This chain uses TRBV6-5 with TRBJ2-7; D is unresolved. Germline V gives CDR1 MNHEY, CDR2 SVGAGI. V lost 0 bases, J lost 1 base, and 7 bases lay in between. This CDR3 spans 14 amino acids. The CDR3 loop is CASSYSKDSYEQYF. The CDR3, as DNA: TGTGCCAGCAGTTACTCGAAGGATTCCTACGAGCAGTACTTC.

V is TRBV18 and J is TRBJ2-1; 11 bases are shared with TRBD2. The CDR3 spans 15 residues. Trimming took 3 bases from V and 10 from J; bases not matched to a gene: 8. Germline V gene lookup returns CDR1 KGHSH and CDR2 LQKENI. In DNA form, the CDR3 reads TGTGCCAGCTCACCGAAGCTAGCGGGAGGCTCAGAGCAGTTCTTC. This codes for CASSPKLAGGSEQFF.

The sample holds a few counts of this clone. This chain joins TRBV10-1 and TRBJ2-1; TRBD2 agrees at 7 bases. The germline gives CDR1 WNHNN, CDR2 SYGVQD (reference sequence). V dropped 2 bases and J dropped 8; count of bases not matched to a gene: 12. The CDR3 sequence is 16 residues long. The CDR3 DNA reads TGCGCCAGCAGTGAGCGGAAGACTAGCCCTACCTATGAGCAGTTCTTC. It translates to CASSERKTSPTYEQFF.

V is TRBV18 and J is TRBJ2-2; no clear D gene. There are 15 residues in the CDR3. From germline, CDR1 is KGHSH and CDR2 LQKENI. Between the trimmed V and J ends, which lost 8 bases and 3 bases, there was a span of 16 bases. CDR3 bases: TGTGCCAGCGCCAAAGGCAGTAGAGACACCGGGGAGCTGTTTTTT. This encodes CASAKGSRDTGELFF.

The chain uses TRBV5-1 and TRBJ2-5, with 7 bases that match TRBD1. The CDR3 has 15 residues. Losses at the gene ends were 4 bases for V and 2 bases for J; bases not matched to a gene: 8. Looked up from germline, CDR1 is SGHRS and CDR2 is YFSETQ. CDR3 protein: CASSKGQQNQETQYF. The CDR3 DNA sequence: TGCGCCAGCAGCAAGGGACAGCAAAATCAAGAGACCCAGTACTTC.

The chain employs TRBV6-5 and TRBJ2-7, with a tentative D call TRBD1 (5 bases). Germline V gene lookup returns CDR1 MNHEY and CDR2 SVGAGI. Deletions cut 6 bases from V and 3 bases from J, with 18 bases between. The CDR3 has 15 residues. CDR3: CASSTPGNGVYEQYF. The DNA for the CDR3 is TGTGCCAGCAGCACCCCAGGGAACGGTGTCTACGAGCAGTACTTC.

The chain carries TRBV19 and TRBJ2-2, with 13 nucleotides matching TRBD2. V was pared by 4 bases and J by 6 bases, with 11 bases of the junction left unmatched. The CDR3 consists of 18 residues. CDR1 is LNHDA, CDR2 SQIVND, per germline (reference sequence). The CDR3 here is CASSRAGLAGLMAGELFF. CDR3 coding DNA: TGTGCCAGTAGTAGGGCGGGACTAGCGGGATTGATGGCCGGGGAGCTGTTTTTT.

V and J are TRBV29-1 and TRBJ2-1; D is possibly TRBD1 or TRBD2 (5 bases each). This CDR3 is built from 14 residues. Trimming stripped 7 bases from V and 9 bases from J, with 22 bases between. Germline loops: CDR1 SQVTM, CDR2 ANQGSEA. The CDR3: CSARGGRPTGEQFF. In DNA form, the CDR3 reads TGCAGCGCACGGGGCGGAAGACCGACCGGTGAGCAGTTCTTC.

The J gene is TRBJ1-3, the V gene TRBV19; the D gene is possibly TRBD1 (6 bases). V lost 6 bases and J lost 2, with 11 bases in between. Germline V gives CDR1 LNHDA, CDR2 SQIVND (reference sequence). This CDR3 has 14 residues. The CDR3 nucleotides are TGTGCCAGTAGACAGGGAGGCGCTGGAAACACCATATATTTT. As protein: CASRQGGAGNTIYF.

J is TRBJ1-2 and V is TRBV29-1; D remains unclear. CDR1 and CDR2 from the germline V gene are SQVTM and ANQGSEA. This CDR3 spans 12 amino acids. Trimming cost V 1 base and J 4 bases, with 7 bases left between them. The CDR3 DNA reads TGCAGCGTTGAAGGTGGCGGCTATGGCTACACCTTC. Encoded protein: CSVEGGGYGYTF.

The chain employs TRBV6-5 and TRBJ2-3; D is perhaps TRBD2 (6 bases). The CDR3 loop spans 15 amino acids. With 0 bases removed from V and 4 bases from J, the gap between germline ends came to 11 bases. CDR1 is MNHEY and CDR2 is SVGAGI in the germline V gene. The CDR3 bases are TGTGCCAGCAGTTACTCGGACGGAGGGGCAGATACGCAGTATTTT. The encoded protein is CASSYSDGGADTQYF.

The chain joins TRBV7-2 to TRBJ2-7, with D tentatively TRBD1 or TRBD2 (6 bases each). Germline lookup yields CDR1 SGHTA and CDR2 FQGNSA. This CDR3 is 14 amino acids long. The V and J ends lost 8 bases and 2 bases respectively, with 16 bases between them. CDR3 DNA sequence: TGTGCCAGCTCCACCTCCGGGGGCCCCTACGAGCAGTACTTC. Its translation: CASSTSGGPYEQYF. Filled out from reference TRBV7-2 and TRBJ2-7, the complete variable domain reads GAGVSQSPSNKVTEKGKDVELRCDPISGHTALYWYRQSLGQGLEFLIYFQGNSAPDKSGLPSDRFSAERTGGSVSTLTIQRTQQEDSAVYLCASSTSGGPYEQYFGPGTRLTVT.

This clone was counted between two and nine times. J is TRBJ2-3 and V is TRBV27; D perhaps matches TRBD2 (6 bases). This CDR3 has 14 residues. V was shortened by 5 bases and J by 2 bases, with 11 bases between the two germline ends. Per the germline V gene, CDR1 is MNHEY and CDR2 is SMNVEV (reference sequence). The CDR3 nucleotides read TGTGCCAGCAGTGAACGGGGGTTCACAGATACGCAGTATTTT. This encodes CASSERGFTDTQYF.

The genes are TRBV9 and TRBJ2-4, with 9 bases identical to TRBD2. The CDR3 length is 13 residues. Germline loops: CDR1 SGDLS, CDR2 YYNGEE. After removal of 3 bases from V and 16 bases from J, the junction contained 11 bases not matched to a gene. CDR3 DNA: TGTGCCAGCAGCGGGCCTGGCGGGGGGGCCGTCTACTTC. Protein sequence: CASSGPGGGAVYF.

This clone appeared once. Other DNA sequences in this specimen translate into the identical CDR3. The V call is TRBV9, the J call TRBJ2-5; D is perhaps TRBD1 (5 bases). The CDR3 sequence is 15 residues long. Trimming cost V 3 bases and J 1 base, with 13 bases left between them. CDR1 and CDR2 (germline): SGDLS, YYNGEE. The CDR3 loop reads CASSAGGATQETQYF. CDR3 nucleotides: TGTGCCAGCAGCGCGGGTGGGGCGACCCAAGAGACCCAGTACTTC. Drawing the rest from reference TRBV9 and TRBJ2-5, the complete variable domain is DSGVTQTPKHLITATGQRVTLRCSPRSGDLSVYWYQQSLDQGLQFLIQYYNGEERAKGNILERFSAQQFPDLHSELNLSSLELGDSALYFCASSAGGATQETQYFGPGTRLLVL.